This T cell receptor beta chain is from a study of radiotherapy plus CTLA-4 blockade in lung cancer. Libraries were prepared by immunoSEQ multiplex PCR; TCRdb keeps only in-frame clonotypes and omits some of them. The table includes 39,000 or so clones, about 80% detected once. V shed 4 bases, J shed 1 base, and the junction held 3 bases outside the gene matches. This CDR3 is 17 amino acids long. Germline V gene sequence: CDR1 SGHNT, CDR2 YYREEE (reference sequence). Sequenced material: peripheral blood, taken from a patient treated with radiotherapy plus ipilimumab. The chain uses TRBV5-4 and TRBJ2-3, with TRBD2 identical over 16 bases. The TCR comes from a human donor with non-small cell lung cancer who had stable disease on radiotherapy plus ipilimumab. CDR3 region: CASSLGTSGGGTDTQYF. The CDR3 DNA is TGTGCCAGCAGCCTAGGGACTAGCGGGGGGGGCACAGATACGCAGTATTTT. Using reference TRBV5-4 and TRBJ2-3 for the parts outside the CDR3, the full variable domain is ETGVTQSPTHLIKTRGQQVTLRCSSQSGHNTVSWYQQALGQGPQFIFQYYREEENGRGNFPPRFSGLQFPNYSSELNVNALELDDSALYLCASSLGTSGGGTDTQYFGPGTRLTVL.